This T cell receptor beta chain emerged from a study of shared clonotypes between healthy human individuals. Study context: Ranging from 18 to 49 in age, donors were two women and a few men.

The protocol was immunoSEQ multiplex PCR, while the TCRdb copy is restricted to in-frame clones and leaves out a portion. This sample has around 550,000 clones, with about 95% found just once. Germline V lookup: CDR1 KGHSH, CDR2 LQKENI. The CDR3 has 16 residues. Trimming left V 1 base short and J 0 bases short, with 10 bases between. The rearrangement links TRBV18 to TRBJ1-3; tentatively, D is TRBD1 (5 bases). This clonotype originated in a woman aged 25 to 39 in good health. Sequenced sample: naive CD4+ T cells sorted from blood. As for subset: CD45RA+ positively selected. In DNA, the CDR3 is TGTGCCAGCTCACCACTACCAGGGCTCTCTGGAAACACCATATATTTT. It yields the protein CASSPLPGLSGNTIYF.